The rows below give T cell receptor beta chains drawn from one sample of a study of CD8+CD57+ T cells in acquired aplastic anemia. Via MiXCR, TCRdb re-called the reads, giving one row per CDR3 protein. The table includes more than 250,000 distinct CDR3 sequences, roughly 80% detected once. Material: sorted CD4+, CD8+, or CD8+CD57+ T cells (not recorded which) from PBMCs. The receptors here all came from a human donor with aplastic anemia. CDR3s include the opening cysteine and the closing phenylalanine or tryptophan. A D gene is named only where the DNA matches it firmly. Some rows mark clone size as missing; the rest say once, few, many or name a class of expanded clone.

D	V	size	J	DNA	CDR3
.	TRBV9	.	TRBJ2-3	TGTGCCAGCAGCGCCGACACGCAGTATTTT	CASSADTQYF
.	TRBV7-8	.	TRBJ2-1	TGTGCCAGCAGCCCTCTAAGAGATGAGCAGTTCTTTGGGCAGTTCTTC	CASSPLRDEQFFGQFF
.	TRBV25-1	.	TRBJ1-2	TGTGCCAGCAGTGGTCAGACAGAATCCTATGGCTACACCTTC	CASSGQTESYGYTF
.	TRBV11-2	.	TRBJ1-5	TGTGCCAGCAGCTGTGGTGGAGGGTCCAATCAGCCCCAGCATTTT	CASSCGGGSNQPQHF
.	TRBV6-2/TRBV6-3	many	TRBJ1-3	TGTGCCAGCAGTTACGAGGGAGGCTCTGGAAACACCATATATTTT	CASSYEGGSGNTIYF
.	TRBV25-1	.	TRBJ1-4	TGTGCCAGCAGTGAAGACGGGAGATTCGAAAAACTGTTTTTT	CASSEDGRFEKLFF
.	TRBV2	.	TRBJ2-1	TGTGCTAGCAGTGTTGGGGGGAGGAATGAGCAGTTCTTC	CASSVGGRNEQFF
.	TRBV2	few	TRBJ2-7	TGTGCCAGCGGGGACGGAGGCGCGGGTACGCAGTACTTC	CASGDGGAGTQYF
.	TRBV9	once	TRBJ2-6	TGTGCCAGCAGGCCCCCAGGCACTGAAGCTTTC	CASRPPGTEAF
.	TRBV7-9	.	TRBJ2-3	TGTGCCAGCAGCTTGGAGAGGGACGGGCACGTACATGGCTTT	CASSLERDGHVHGF
TRBD1	TRBV7-8	few	TRBJ2-1	TGTGCCAGCAGCTTTCATCCAGACGGGACAGCCCTTGACCAGTTCTTC	CASSFHPDGTALDQFF
.	TRBV7-2	.	TRBJ1-1	TGTGCCAGCAGCCTACTTACAGGAGGCAGGTCTGAAGCTTTCTTT	CASSLLTGGRSEAFF
.	TRBV24-1	few	TRBJ1-2	TGTGCCACCAGTGAATCAGGGAAGGGCTACACCTTC	CATSESGKGYTF
.	TRBV19	.	TRBJ2-2	TGTGCCAGTAGTATTGGGTCCAACACCGGGGAGCTGTTTTTT	CASSIGSNTGELFF
.	TRBV27	.	TRBJ2-1	.	CASSLWGNEQFFEPFF
.	TRBV7-8	once	TRBJ1-2	TGTGCCAGCAGCTTAGCGGGAGGAGCCGATACCCCCTTC	CASSLAGGADTPF
.	TRBV7-3	once	TRBJ2-2	TGTGCCAGCAGCTCCGGACCGTCGGGCGGGGAGCTGTTTTTT	CASSSGPSGGELFF